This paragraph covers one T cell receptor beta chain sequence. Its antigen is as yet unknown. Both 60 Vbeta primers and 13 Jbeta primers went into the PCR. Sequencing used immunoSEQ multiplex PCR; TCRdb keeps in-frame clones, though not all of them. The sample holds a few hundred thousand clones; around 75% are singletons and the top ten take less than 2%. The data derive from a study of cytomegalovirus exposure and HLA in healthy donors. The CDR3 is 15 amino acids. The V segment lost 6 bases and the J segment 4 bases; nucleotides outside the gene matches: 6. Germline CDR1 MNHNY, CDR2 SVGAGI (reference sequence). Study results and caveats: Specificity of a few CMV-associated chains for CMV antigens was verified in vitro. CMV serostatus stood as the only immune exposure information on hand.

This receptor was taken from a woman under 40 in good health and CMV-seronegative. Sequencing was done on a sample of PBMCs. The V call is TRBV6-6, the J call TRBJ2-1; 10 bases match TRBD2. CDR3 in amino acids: CASSAEAGGYNEQFF. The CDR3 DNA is TGTGCCAGCAGCGCTGAAGCGGGAGGGTACAATGAGCAGTTCTTC.